The 27 T cell receptor beta chains reported below all come from one sample, sequenced in a study of blood T cell repertoires in COVID-19. Produced via immunoSEQ multiplex PCR; TCRdb's table is partial and in-frame only. The sample lists around 370,000 clones; 88% were seen once. The specimen sequenced was PBMCs or T cells enriched from blood (not recorded which). The receptors were gathered from a woman aged 18 to 35 who had recovered from COVID-19.

The V call is TRBV18, the J call TRBJ2-7; D is perhaps TRBD2 (6 bases). CDR3 size: 15 residues. Germline V gene data show CDR1 as KGHSH and CDR2 as LQKENI. The ends were cut back, 2 bases at V and 5 bases at J, with 16 bases in the middle. CDR3 sequence (DNA): TGTGCCAGCTCACCAGGGACTTCAGGAGCGAACGAGCAGTACTTC. It codes for CASSPGTSGANEQYF.

The rearrangement joins TRBV6-2 or TRBV6-3 to TRBJ2-7; TRBD1 might be the D (6 bases). This CDR3 has 11 residues. Germline V gives CDR1 MNHEY, CDR2 SVGEGT. V was cut by 5 bases and J by 9 bases, with 11 bases left in between. Here the CDR3 reads CASSNSQGQYF. CDR3 bases: TGTGCCAGCAGTAATTCACAGGGGCAGTACTTC.

This chain links TRBV30 with TRBJ1-2; 7 nucleotides agree with TRBD1. The CDR3 has 13 amino acids. Germline CDR1 is GTSNPN and CDR2 is SVGIG (reference sequence). Germline trimming cut 2 bases from V and 4 bases from J; bases unmatched to any gene: 4. The CDR3 reads CAWSQRQGYGYTF. CDR3 in DNA: TGTGCCTGGAGTCAGAGACAGGGCTATGGCTACACCTTC.

The chain carries TRBV12-3 or TRBV12-4 and TRBJ1-1; the D is unclear. The germline V and J ends were trimmed by 1 base and 7 bases, with 10 bases remaining between them. The CDR3 extends over 13 amino acids. The CDR3 sequence: CASSLGQAREAFF. DNA of the CDR3: TGTGCCAGCAGTTTAGGGCAGGCCCGTGAAGCTTTCTTT.

The chain employs TRBV15 and TRBJ2-2; TRBD1 might be the D (5 bases). The CDR3 has 15 residues. Germline loops: CDR1 LNHNV, CDR2 YYDKDF (reference sequence). The V end was cut by 1 base, the J end by 5 bases, with 11 bases between. The CDR3 region has the DNA TGTGCCACCAGCAGAGTCAGGGAAGGGACCGGGGAGCTGTTTTTT. Translation: CATSRVREGTGELFF. Looking up the rest from reference TRBV15 and TRBJ2-2 gives the full variable domain: DAMVIQNPRYQVTQFGKPVTLSCSQTLNHNVMYWYQQKSSQAPKLLFHYYDKDFNNEADTPDNFQSRRPNTSFCFLDIRSPGLGDTAMYLCATSRVREGTGELFFGEGSRLTVL.

The chain uses TRBV7-9 and TRBJ2-7; 11 bases match TRBD2. The CDR3 loop spans 15 amino acids. The junction had 8 bases not matched to a gene; V was cut back by 4 bases and J by 6 bases. Germline CDR1 SEHNR, CDR2 FQNEAQ (reference sequence). As DNA, the CDR3 is TGTGCCAGCAGCTCAACTAGCGGGGGTCCTCTCGAGCAGTACTTC. Its translation: CASSSTSGGPLEQYF.

The rearrangement links TRBV19 to TRBJ2-1; a possible D gene is TRBD2 (6 bases). CDR1 and CDR2 (germline): LNHDA, SQIVND (reference sequence). Trimming stripped 7 bases from V and 8 bases from J, with 21 bases between. CDR3 length: 15 residues. The CDR3 loop is CASTRGVPDYHEQFF. DNA of the CDR3: TGTGCCAGTACCCGCGGGGTGCCGGATTACCATGAGCAGTTCTTC. Filled out from reference TRBV19 and TRBJ2-1, the complete variable domain reads DGGITQSPKYLFRKEGQNVTLSCEQNLNHDAMYWYRQDPGQGLRLIYYSQIVNDFQKGDIAEGYSVSREKKESFPLTVTSAQKNPTAFYLCASTRGVPDYHEQFFGPGTRLTVL.

The rearrangement links TRBV13 to TRBJ2-7, with TRBD1 as a possible D gene (5 bases). The CDR3 totals 13 residues. Per the germline V gene, CDR1 is PRHDT and CDR2 is FYEKMQ (reference sequence). V shed 9 bases and J shed 2 bases, with 14 bases lying between them. CDR3 residues: CASRQRSTYEQYF. For the CDR3, the DNA is TGTGCCAGTAGACAGCGTTCGACCTACGAGCAGTACTTC.

The V call is TRBV18, the J call TRBJ1-6; tentatively, D is TRBD1 (6 bases). Germline V lookup: CDR1 KGHSH, CDR2 LQKENI. The V end was cut by 2 bases, the J end by 7 bases, with 15 bases between. The CDR3 consists of 16 residues. This chain's CDR3 is CASSPGTPGGNSPLHF. The CDR3 region has the DNA TGTGCCAGCTCACCAGGGACACCCGGAGGAAATTCACCCCTCCACTTT.

The V call is TRBV9, the J call TRBJ2-2; 11 bases match TRBD1. J was trimmed by 6 bases and V by 4 bases; bases with no gene match: 5. CDR1 is SGDLS, CDR2 YYNGEE, per germline. CDR3 length equals 15 residues. DNA for the CDR3: TGTGCCAGCAGCCTCGGGACAGGGGGGGCCGGGGAGCTGTTTTTT. It encodes CASSLGTGGAGELFF.

Details on this clone: Other DNA variants within this sample encode the same CDR3. This chain joins TRBV18 and TRBJ2-1; weak D call: TRBD1 (5 bases). The CDR3 totals 15 residues. The germline V gene encodes CDR1 KGHSH and CDR2 LQKENI. V was cut by 3 bases and J by 0 bases, with 9 bases left in between. CDR3 sequence reads: CASSPRQNSYNEQFF. In DNA form, the CDR3 reads TGTGCCAGCTCACCTCGACAGAACTCCTACAATGAGCAGTTCTTC.

The chain uses TRBV11-2 and TRBJ2-1; 10 bases line up with TRBD1. V dropped 0 bases and J dropped 6; count of bases not matched to a gene: 2. This CDR3 has 15 amino acids. CDR1 and CDR2 from the germline V gene are SGHAT and FQNNGV. This CDR3 is CASSLEDRGSNEQFF. In nucleotides, the CDR3 is TGTGCCAGCAGCTTAGAGGACAGGGGGTCCAATGAGCAGTTCTTC. The full variable domain, with the rest looked up from reference TRBV11-2 and TRBJ2-1, is EAGVAQSPRYKIIEKRQSVAFWCNPISGHATLYWYQQILGQGPKLLIQFQNNGVVDDSQLPKDRFSAERLKGVDSTLKIQPAKLEDSAVYLCASSLEDRGSNEQFFGPGTRLTVL.

V is TRBV7-6 and J is TRBJ1-1; 8 nucleotides agree with TRBD1. The CDR3 extends over 13 amino acids. Germline values: CDR1 SGHVS, CDR2 FNYEAQ. V dropped 8 bases and J dropped 2; count of bases not matched to a gene: 4. The CDR3 here is CASAGGYNTEAFF. CDR3 in DNA: TGTGCCAGCGCAGGGGGCTACAACACTGAAGCTTTCTTT.

DNA of the CDR3: TGTGCCAGCAGCCAGCCTAGCGGGGACAGGGAGACCCAGTACTTC. Translated, it gives CASSQPSGDRETQYF. V usage is TRBV3-1 (or the pseudogene TRBV3-2) and J usage is TRBJ2-5; TRBD2 might be the D (9 bases). The V gene lost 3 bases and the J gene lost 5 bases, with 16 bases spanning the gap. There are 15 residues in the CDR3. Germline values: CDR1 LGHDT, CDR2 YNNKEL (reference sequence).

The chain is built from TRBV29-1 and TRBJ2-3; TRBD1 is a possible D gene (5 bases). This CDR3 contains 12 residues. Germline V gene data show CDR1 as SQVTM and CDR2 as ANQGSEA. Trimming shortened V by 1 base and J by 5 bases, and 7 bases separated the two germline ends. DNA for the CDR3: TGCAGCGTTGAAGGGACAATAGATACGCAGTATTTT. Translated: CSVEGTIDTQYF.

The rearrangement links TRBV18 to TRBJ1-5; maybe TRBD1 (6 bases). V dropped 2 bases and J dropped 7 bases, with 18 bases sitting between them. Germline V gene data show CDR1 as KGHSH and CDR2 as LQKENI. The CDR3 is made up of 16 amino acids. The CDR3 region is CASSPTSGTLDQPQHF. CDR3 nucleotide sequence: TGTGCCAGCTCACCAACTTCCGGGACACTGGACCAGCCCCAGCATTTT.

J is TRBJ2-7 and V is TRBV5-5; 7 nucleotides agree with TRBD1. The CDR3 is 14 amino acids. CDR1 and CDR2 from the germline V gene are SGHKS and YYEKEE (reference sequence). Trimming removed 1 base from V and 4 bases from J; junction bases left unmatched: 5. The CDR3 sequence is CASSLRGQLYEQYF. Here the CDR3 DNA reads TGTGCCAGCAGCTTGCGGGGACAGCTATACGAGCAGTACTTC.

The V gene is TRBV4-2, the J gene TRBJ2-4; 12 bases are a match to TRBD1. CDR1 LGHNA and CDR2 YNFKEQ come from the germline V gene. The V segment lost 0 bases and the J segment 7 bases; nucleotides outside the gene matches: 10. The CDR3 totals 18 residues. CDR3 DNA sequence: TGTGCCAGCAGCCAAGAAATGGGACAGGGGGCGCAGCGGAACATTCAGTACTTC. This codes for CASSQEMGQGAQRNIQYF.

This chain joins TRBV19 and TRBJ1-2; 7 bases are a match to TRBD1. After removal of 3 bases from V and 3 bases from J, the junction contained 4 bases not matched to a gene. The CDR3 contains 14 residues. Germline V gene lookup returns CDR1 LNHDA and CDR2 SQIVND (reference sequence). The CDR3 protein is CASSIKGAYYGYTF. In nucleotides, the CDR3 is TGTGCCAGTAGTATTAAGGGGGCTTACTATGGCTACACCTTC.

The rearrangement joins TRBV19 to TRBJ1-1; D is unclear. Germline V lookup: CDR1 LNHDA, CDR2 SQIVND (reference sequence). The V end lost 5 bases, the J end lost 6 bases, and 13 bases lay between the germline ends. The CDR3 is 13 amino acids. The CDR3 is CASSSPYIAEAFF. The CDR3 DNA reads TGTGCCAGTAGTTCGCCCTATATCGCTGAAGCTTTCTTT.

J is TRBJ2-1 and V is TRBV2, with 11 nucleotides matching TRBD2. The CDR3 has 18 residues. Germline V CDR1 and CDR2: SNHLY, FYNNEI. The ends lost 7 bases at V and 2 bases at J; junction bases unmatched: 13. The CDR3 bases are TGTGCCAGCAATTTCCGCCGTAGCGGGGGGGAAGCCTACAATGAGCAGTTCTTC. Protein sequence: CASNFRRSGGEAYNEQFF.

This clone was detected a few times. The chain links TRBV6-5 to TRBJ2-1, with unresolved D. V gave up 8 bases and J gave up 1 base, with 9 bases separating them. This CDR3 contains 13 residues. Germline lookup yields CDR1 MNHEY and CDR2 SVGAGI. The CDR3 sequence is CASGHGSYNEQFF. The CDR3 region has the DNA TGTGCCAGCGGTCACGGTTCCTACAATGAGCAGTTCTTC.

The chain is built from TRBV5-1 and TRBJ2-7, with a tentative D call TRBD1 (5 bases). Trimming pared 4 bases from V and 5 bases from J, leaving 13 bases between. The CDR3 is 13 residues long. Germline loops: CDR1 SGHRS, CDR2 YFSETQ. Here the CDR3 reads CASSPGALDEQYF. The CDR3 nucleotides are TGCGCCAGCAGCCCTGGGGCCTTGGACGAGCAGTACTTC.

This clone was counted between two and nine times. Different DNA sequences within this sample yield the same CDR3. The chain is built from TRBV9 and TRBJ2-7, with TRBD2 as a possible D gene (7 bases). This CDR3 is built from 14 residues. The V and J ends lost 0 bases and 4 bases respectively, with 11 bases between them. Germline CDR1 and CDR2: SGDLS and YYNGEE. For the CDR3, the DNA is TGTGCCAGCAGCGTAGCGGGGGGCGGGTACGAGCAGTACTTC. Translation: CASSVAGGGYEQYF.

This sequence joins TRBV6-5 and TRBJ1-2, with a weak D call TRBD1 (6 bases). This CDR3 is built from 15 residues. The V gene lost 0 bases and the J gene lost 4 bases, with 12 bases spanning the gap. Germline CDR1 is MNHEY and CDR2 is SVGAGI. The CDR3 spells CASSYSFQGLYGYTF. The CDR3 DNA sequence: TGTGCCAGCAGTTACTCGTTTCAGGGGCTCTATGGCTACACCTTC.

The genes are TRBV15 and TRBJ1-3, with D uncertain. Germline V CDR1 and CDR2: LNHNV, YYDKDF (reference sequence). This CDR3 is built from 14 residues. Between the trimmed V and J ends, which lost 2 bases and 3 bases, there was a span of 8 bases. Written as DNA, the CDR3 is TGTGCCACCAGCAGAACCGGGTTTGGAAACACCATATATTTT. This translates into CATSRTGFGNTIYF.

This rearrangement joins TRBV30 to TRBJ2-5; TRBD2 agrees at 15 bases. V lost 5 bases to trimming and J lost 2 bases; unmatched junction nucleotides: 3. The CDR3 has 15 amino acids. Per the germline V gene, CDR1 is GTSNPN and CDR2 is SVGIG (reference sequence). The CDR3 region has the DNA TGTGCCTGGGGACTAGCGGGGGGGTCACAAGAGACCCAGTACTTC. Protein sequence: CAWGLAGGSQETQYF.